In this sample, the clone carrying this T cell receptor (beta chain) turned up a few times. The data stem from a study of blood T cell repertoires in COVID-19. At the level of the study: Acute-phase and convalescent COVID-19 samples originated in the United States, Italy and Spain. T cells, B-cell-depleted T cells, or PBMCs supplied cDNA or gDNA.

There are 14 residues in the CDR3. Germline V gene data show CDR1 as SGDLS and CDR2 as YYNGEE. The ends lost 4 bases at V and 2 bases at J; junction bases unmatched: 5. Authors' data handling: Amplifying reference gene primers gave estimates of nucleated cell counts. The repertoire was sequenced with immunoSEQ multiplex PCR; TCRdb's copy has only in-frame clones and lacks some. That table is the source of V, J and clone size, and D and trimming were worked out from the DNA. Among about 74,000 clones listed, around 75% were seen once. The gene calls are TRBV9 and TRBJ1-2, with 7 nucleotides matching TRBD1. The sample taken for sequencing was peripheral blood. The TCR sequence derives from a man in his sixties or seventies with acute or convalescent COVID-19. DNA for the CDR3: TGTGCCAGCAGCCACCTGACAGGGAACTATGGCTACACCTTC. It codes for CASSHLTGNYGYTF.